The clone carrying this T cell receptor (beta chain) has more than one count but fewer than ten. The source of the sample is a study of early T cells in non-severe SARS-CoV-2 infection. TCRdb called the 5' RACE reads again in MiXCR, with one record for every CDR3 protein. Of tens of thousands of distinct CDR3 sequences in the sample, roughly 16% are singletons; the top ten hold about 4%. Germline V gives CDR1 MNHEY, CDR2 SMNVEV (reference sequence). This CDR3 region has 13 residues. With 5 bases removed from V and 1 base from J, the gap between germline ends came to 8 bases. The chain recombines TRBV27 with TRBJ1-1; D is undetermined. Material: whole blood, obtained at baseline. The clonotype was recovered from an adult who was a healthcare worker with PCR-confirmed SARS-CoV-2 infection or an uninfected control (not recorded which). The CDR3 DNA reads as TGTGCCAGCAGTCTCTTCTCGAACACTGAAGCTTTCTTT. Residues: CASSLFSNTEAFF.